The 17 T cell receptor beta chains reported below all come from one sample, sequenced in a study of monozygotic twins with inflammatory bowel disease. With the 5' RACE reads reprocessed, TCRdb shows one record per CDR3 protein and no DNA. The data include around 200,000 distinct CDR3 sequences; the top ten clones carry approximately 1.5%. Sample: blood. Receptors originate from a human donor with ulcerative colitis or Crohn's disease, or a healthy co-twin of an affected twin (not recorded which).

The genes are TRBV5-1 and TRBJ2-7; the TCRdb D gene call, TRBD1, has no DNA to confirm it. The CDR3 sequence is 14 residues long. The germline CDR1 and CDR2 sequences are SGHRS and YFSETQ. The CDR3 here is CASSPRDRLYEQYF.

CDR3 amino acids: CSARRYPDSNQPQHF. This rearrangement joins TRBV20-1 to TRBJ1-5. Germline values: CDR1 DFQATT, CDR2 SNEGSKA (reference sequence). The CDR3 consists of 15 residues.

The rearrangement uses TRBV5-1 and TRBJ2-3; with no DNA, the TCRdb D assignment of TRBD2 cannot be verified. The CDR3 is 18 amino acids. The germline gives CDR1 SGHRS, CDR2 YFSETQ. The CDR3: CASSRGLAGRHFTDTQYF.

The chain links TRBV5-1 to TRBJ1-1; no DNA is available, so the TRBD1 call from TCRdb remains unchecked. From germline, CDR1 is SGHRS and CDR2 YFSETQ. The CDR3 runs to 17 residues. CDR3 sequence: CASSWKGQGASGTEAFF.

V is TRBV7-8 and J is TRBJ2-7; TCRdb's assignment of TRBD2 cannot be checked, as there is no DNA. The V gene's germline CDR1 is SGHVS and CDR2 FQNEAQ. This CDR3 comprises 14 residues. This CDR3 is CTSSRKTNSYEQYF.

This chain uses TRBV4-2 with TRBJ1-5; TCRdb selects TRBD1, and the lack of DNA leaves this call unchecked. Germline CDR1 LGHNA, CDR2 YNFKEQ. This CDR3 has 17 amino acids. CDR3 in amino acids: CASSQDPRPRGHQPQHF.

The chain is built from TRBV5-1 and TRBJ1-1; the D call of TRBD1 rests on TCRdb alone, since no DNA is present to check it. The CDR3 consists of 14 residues. CDR1 SGHRS and CDR2 YFSETQ come from the germline V gene. CDR3 in amino acids: CASSLNQGITEAFF.

The CDR3 sequence: CSAPHGGGQLWEQYF. The chain uses TRBV20-1 and TRBJ2-7; TCRdb's D call of TRBD2 is untestable without DNA. Germline CDR1 DFQATT, CDR2 SNEGSKA (reference sequence). The CDR3 covers 15 residues.

V usage is TRBV20-1 and J usage is TRBJ2-3; there is no DNA to check the TCRdb D call of TRBD1. Germline V gives CDR1 DFQATT, CDR2 SNEGSKA (reference sequence). This CDR3 has 14 amino acids. The CDR3 reads CSAGSGAASDTQYF.

The chain combines TRBV5-1 with TRBJ2-7. Germline loops: CDR1 SGHRS, CDR2 YFSETQ. The CDR3 consists of 15 residues. The CDR3 reads CASSLGQADSYEQYF.

The rearrangement joins TRBV6-1 to TRBJ2-7. This CDR3 contains 15 residues. Per germline, CDR1 MNHNS and CDR2 SASEGT. The CDR3: CASSRAASQSYEQYF.

The chain employs TRBV12-3 or TRBV12-4 and TRBJ2-7; the D call of TRBD2 rests on TCRdb alone, since no DNA is present to check it. This CDR3 comprises 14 residues. The CDR3 loop is CASGRTSGLYEQYF.

The rearrangement links TRBV6-1 to TRBJ2-7; there is no DNA to check the TCRdb D call of TRBD1. The length of the CDR3 is 14 residues. Germline V gives CDR1 MNHNS, CDR2 SASEGT. The CDR3 sequence is CASIRPENTYEQYF.

The V gene is TRBV6-5, the J gene TRBJ1-1. This CDR3 has 17 residues. Germline assignment: CDR1 MNHEY and CDR2 SVGAGI. The chain's CDR3 is CASSYSMGSGIGTEAFF.

The chain has TRBV12-3 or TRBV12-4 and TRBJ1-1; TCRdb names TRBD1, which stays unverified in the absence of DNA. The CDR3 runs 13 residues. The CDR3: CASSFRQVDEAFF.

The chain joins TRBV5-4 to TRBJ2-5; no DNA is available, so the TRBD1 call from TCRdb remains unchecked. The V gene's germline CDR1 is SGHNT and CDR2 YYREEE (reference sequence). The CDR3 extends over 14 amino acids. Here the CDR3 reads CASSLAAGGETQYF.

The V call is TRBV14, the J call TRBJ1-1; TCRdb indicates TRBD1, and absent DNA this call remains unverified. The CDR3 spans 14 residues. Germline values: CDR1 SGHDN, CDR2 FVKESK. The CDR3 region is CASSLKPGGTEAFF.